The 12 T cell receptor beta chains in this list originate from one sample, sequenced in a study of blood T cell repertoires in COVID-19 (dated by TCRdb to the early 2020s). The library was generated by the immunoSEQ multiplex PCR assay. TCRdb re-hosts the immuneACCESS table, in-frame sequences only. Its copies lack some clones; in the studies checked, an unresolved V gene accounts for under half of them, and the cause for the rest is not known. The sample table records 30,000 or so clones; about 86% of these occur just once. Less than 7% of the sample goes to the ten largest clones. Sequenced material: peripheral blood. These receptors originate from a woman older than 75 with active or convalescent COVID-19.

This rearrangement joins TRBV15 to TRBJ1-3; 8 positions agree with TRBD1. The germline V gene encodes CDR1 LNHNV and CDR2 YYDKDF (reference sequence). The CDR3 contains 14 residues. The V gene end was trimmed by 4 bases and the J gene end by 2 bases; junction bases not matched to a gene: 1. The CDR3 nucleotides are TGTGCCACCAGCACCAGGGGGCCTGGAAACACCATATATTTT. Encoded protein: CATSTRGPGNTIYF.

This clone was observed a few times. The chain has TRBV5-1 and TRBJ2-5; 7 positions agree with TRBD1. Unmatched junction bases numbered 5, after V lost 0 bases and J lost 3 bases. CDR3 length: 15 residues. The V gene's germline CDR1 is SGHRS and CDR2 YFSETQ. CDR3 sequence: CASSLVGGTEETQYF. The CDR3 DNA reads as TGCGCCAGCAGCTTGGTTGGTGGGACAGAAGAGACCCAGTACTTC.

This chain connects TRBV28 to TRBJ2-1; D call uncertain. The germline CDR1 and CDR2 sequences are MDHEN and SYDVKM. The CDR3 is made up of 11 amino acids. V lost 6 bases and J lost 2, with 2 bases in between. This CDR3 reads CASSAYNEQFF. CDR3 DNA: TGTGCCAGCAGCGCCTACAATGAGCAGTTCTTC.

This chain joins TRBV28 and TRBJ1-1; the match to TRBD1 covers 7 bases. CDR3 length: 17 residues. Germline V gene lookup returns CDR1 MDHEN and CDR2 SYDVKM. Trimming removed 3 bases from V and 5 bases from J; junction bases left unmatched: 15. In DNA, the CDR3 is TGTGCCAGCAGTTTCATTTTGAGAAGACAGGGAAAAACTGAAGCTTTCTTT. Residues: CASSFILRRQGKTEAFF.

There are a few counts of this clone. The CDR3 here is CSARDSQEQYF. CDR3 bases: TGCAGTGCTAGAGATTCCCAGGAGCAGTACTTC. The gene calls are TRBV20-1 and TRBJ2-7; the D is unclear. This CDR3 is 11 amino acids long. CDR1 is DFQATT and CDR2 is SNEGSKA in the germline V gene (reference sequence). With 0 bases removed from V and 7 bases from J, the gap between germline ends came to 7 bases.

The chain is built from TRBV29-1 and TRBJ1-2; possible D gene TRBD1, 5 bases. The CDR3 extends over 11 amino acids. The V gene lost 7 bases and the J gene lost 8 bases, with 14 bases spanning the gap. Looked up from germline, CDR1 is SQVTM and CDR2 is ANQGSEA. The CDR3 coding sequence is TGCAGCGGCTCCGGGGGTGGGGGCTACACCTTC. Amino acids: CSGSGGGGYTF.

The chain is built from TRBV9 and TRBJ1-1, with a tentative D call TRBD1 (5 bases). CDR1 is SGDLS, CDR2 YYNGEE, per germline. Trimming cost V 2 bases and J 0 bases, with 14 bases left between them. The CDR3 is made up of 16 amino acids. CDR3 sequence reads: CASSVDPRGLNTEAFF. CDR3 bases: TGTGCCAGCAGCGTCGATCCAAGGGGCCTGAACACTGAAGCTTTCTTT.

J is TRBJ1-2 and V is TRBV2, with 12 bases lining up with TRBD1. The trim removed 5 bases at V and 3 bases at J, leaving 10 bases unmatched. CDR3 length equals 17 residues. The V gene's germline CDR1 is SNHLY and CDR2 FYNNEI. The CDR3 DNA is TGTGCCAGCAGTACCTGGGGGACAGGGGGCGCGCACTATGGCTACACCTTC. Protein product: CASSTWGTGGAHYGYTF.

This CDR3 is CASSIGTSGSWQETQYF. Written as DNA, the CDR3 is TGTGCCAGTAGTATAGGTACTAGCGGGAGTTGGCAAGAGACCCAGTACTTC. This chain uses TRBV19 with TRBJ2-5, with 11 positions matching TRBD2. In germline, CDR1 is LNHDA, CDR2 SQIVND (reference sequence). The CDR3 runs to 17 residues. The V gene end was trimmed by 1 base and the J gene end by 2 bases; junction bases not matched to a gene: 6.

The chain combines TRBV7-2 with TRBJ2-7; no reliable D call. This CDR3 has 12 amino acids. The V gene's germline CDR1 is SGHTA and CDR2 FQGNSA. V lost 1 base, J lost 4 bases, and 5 bases lay in between. The chain's CDR3 is CASSLERYEQYF. DNA of the CDR3: TGTGCCAGCAGCTTAGAGCGATACGAGCAGTACTTC. Looking up the rest from reference TRBV7-2 and TRBJ2-7 gives the full variable domain: GAGVSQSPSNKVTEKGKDVELRCDPISGHTALYWYRQSLGQGLEFLIYFQGNSAPDKSGLPSDRFSAERTGGSVSTLTIQRTQQEDSAVYLCASSLERYEQYFGPGTRLTVT.

The chain is built from TRBV6-5 and TRBJ2-7, with TRBD1 identical over 7 bases. This CDR3 has 14 residues. Germline CDR1 MNHEY, CDR2 SVGAGI. Losses at the gene ends were 6 bases for V and 7 bases for J; bases not matched to a gene: 12. The CDR3 loop is CASSRTGPRREQYF. DNA for the CDR3: TGTGCCAGCAGCAGGACAGGACCTCGTAGGGAGCAGTACTTC.

The genes are TRBV5-1 and TRBJ1-1; 8 nucleotides agree with TRBD1. Germline V gene data show CDR1 as SGHRS and CDR2 as YFSETQ. Trimming cost V 2 bases and J 0 bases; bases outside gene matches: 9. This CDR3 contains 17 residues. Here the CDR3 reads CASSFRTGTELNTEAFF. The CDR3 nucleotides read TGCGCCAGCAGCTTTCGGACAGGGACGGAATTGAACACTGAAGCTTTCTTT.